The 11 T cell receptor beta chains listed next were all sequenced from one sample in a study of memory CD4+ T cells and cytomegalovirus serostatus. The sort gate was single viable CD3+CD4+CD8-CD45RO+ cells for memory CD4+ T cells. Clones were sequenced by immunoSEQ multiplex PCR, and TCRdb holds only the in-frame ones, with some missing. The table has tens of thousands of clones, roughly 84% seen once. Sequenced input: memory CD4+ T cells from blood. These receptors were obtained from an adult in good health and CMV-seronegative. Some clones in this sample may be carry-over from other donors' samples.

V usage is TRBV5-4 and J usage is TRBJ2-5; TRBD1 is a possible D gene (6 bases). The CDR3 is 15 amino acids. The V end lost 0 bases, the J end lost 5 bases, and 14 bases lay between the germline ends. The germline gives CDR1 SGHNT, CDR2 YYREEE (reference sequence). CDR3 loop: CASSLEAGAWETQYF. CDR3 bases: TGTGCCAGCAGCTTGGAGGCAGGGGCTTGGGAGACCCAGTACTTC.

This clone was recorded only once. J is TRBJ1-2 and V is TRBV4-3; D not certain. From germline, CDR1 is LGHNA and CDR2 YSLEER. The germline V and J ends were trimmed by 4 bases and 1 base, with 16 bases remaining between them. The CDR3 totals 16 residues. The CDR3 protein is CASSRSRRHDNYGYTF. The CDR3, as DNA: TGCGCCAGCAGCCGATCTCGACGCCATGATAACTATGGCTACACCTTC.

This sequence joins TRBV6-6 and TRBJ1-1; 10 nucleotides align to TRBD1. The CDR3 is made up of 14 amino acids. CDR1 and CDR2 (germline): MNHNY, SVGAGI (reference sequence). J was trimmed by 10 bases and V by 8 bases; bases with no gene match: 13. The CDR3: CASVEGGQGIGAFF. The CDR3 DNA reads TGTGCCAGCGTCGAGGGGGGACAGGGGATTGGAGCTTTCTTT.

V is TRBV7-8 and J is TRBJ2-2; TRBD1 or TRBD2 may be the D gene (5 bases each). V lost 0 bases and J 2 bases, leaving 19 bases between the germline ends. The CDR3 spans 19 residues. Germline lookup yields CDR1 SGHVS and CDR2 FQNEAQ. CDR3 in DNA: TGTGCCAGCAGCTTAGCGGGGGTGGAGGCCCAAAGAAACACCGGGGAGCTGTTTTTT. Amino acids: CASSLAGVEAQRNTGELFF.

This clone was seen only once. The V gene is TRBV5-1, the J gene TRBJ2-1; TRBD2 matches 15 bases. J gave up 10 bases and V 4 bases, and 3 bases lay outside the gene matches. In germline, CDR1 is SGHRS, CDR2 YFSETQ. The CDR3 runs to 14 residues. CDR3 amino acids: CASSLGLAGGEQFF. In DNA, the CDR3 is TGCGCCAGCAGCCTTGGACTAGCGGGAGGGGAGCAGTTCTTC.

The chain employs TRBV7-8 and TRBJ2-7; no reliable D call. The germline gives CDR1 SGHVS, CDR2 FQNEAQ. The CDR3 length is 11 residues. Trimming removed 6 bases from V and 5 bases from J, with 8 bases in between. CDR3 in DNA: TGTGCCAGCAGGTCGCGTAACGAGCAGTACTTC. The encoded protein is CASRSRNEQYF.

The J gene is TRBJ2-2, the V gene TRBV19; D is perhaps TRBD1 (6 bases). Germline V gene sequence: CDR1 LNHDA, CDR2 SQIVND (reference sequence). Trimming shortened V by 6 bases and J by 0 bases, and 17 bases separated the two germline ends. CDR3 size: 17 residues. This chain's CDR3 is CASRLVQGYPNTGELFF. In DNA, the CDR3 is TGTGCCAGTAGGCTAGTTCAGGGGTACCCGAACACCGGGGAGCTGTTTTTT.

The chain is built from TRBV11-1 and TRBJ2-1, with TRBD2 matching 14 bases. The CDR3 is made up of 16 amino acids. The junction had 8 bases not matched to a gene; V was cut back by 5 bases and J by 8 bases. Germline CDR1 is SGHAT and CDR2 is FQDESV (reference sequence). The CDR3 DNA is TGTGCCAGCAGCGCCCCGGGACTAGCGGGAGTCTATGAGCAGTTCTTC. Protein sequence: CASSAPGLAGVYEQFF.

This clone occurred a few times. The chain is built from TRBV4-1 and TRBJ2-7; 7 bases are shared with TRBD1. CDR3 length: 15 amino acids. Germline CDR1 and CDR2: MGHRA and YSYEKL. With V trimmed by 1 base and J by 1 base, 4 bases remained unmatched. The CDR3 DNA sequence: TGCGCCAGCAGCCAAGCCGAGGGACAGTCCTACGAGCAGTACTTC. Its translation: CASSQAEGQSYEQYF.

The V gene is TRBV28, the J gene TRBJ2-4; 11 bases agree with TRBD1. V trimming: 5 bases; J trimming: 2 bases; junction bases outside the gene matches: 11. Per germline, CDR1 MDHEN and CDR2 SYDVKM. The CDR3 spans 18 residues. DNA for the CDR3: TGTGCCAGCAGTCCTTGGACAGGGGGCAGTGGGACCAAAAACATTCAGTACTTC. Translation: CASSPWTGGSGTKNIQYF.

The gene calls are TRBV18 and TRBJ2-5; TRBD1 aligns across 8 bases. The germline V gene encodes CDR1 KGHSH and CDR2 LQKENI. The CDR3 totals 15 residues. V lost 6 bases to trimming and J lost 2 bases; unmatched junction nucleotides: 8. CDR3 in amino acids: CASSLENRGQETQYF. The CDR3 DNA is TGTGCCAGCTCTCTGGAAAACAGGGGGCAAGAGACCCAGTACTTC.